A selection of T cell receptor beta chains follows, all from one sample in a study of blood T cell repertoires in COVID-19. The protocol was immunoSEQ multiplex PCR, while the TCRdb copy is restricted to in-frame clones and leaves out a portion. The data contain under 250,000 clones, over 70% of them singletons. The specimen was peripheral blood. Receptors were obtained from an elderly woman with acute or convalescent COVID-19. CDR3s include the opening cysteine and the closing phenylalanine or tryptophan.

J gene | V gene | CDR3 protein
TRBJ2-5 | TRBV5-1 | CASSLDVDISYF
TRBJ2-2 | TRBV10-3 | CAISEGTASGGELFF
TRBJ1-5 | TRBV11-2 | CASSLRAGGNQPQHF
TRBJ1-2 | TRBV2 | CASSASTTYGYTF
TRBJ1-2 | TRBV5-4 | CASSLAPGNYGYTF
TRBJ2-4 | TRBV2 | CASSEEGRGAKNIQYF
TRBJ2-7 | TRBV20-1 | CSASGVYEQYF
TRBJ2-1 | TRBV6-6 | CASSSLRDNEQFF
TRBJ1-6 | TRBV27 | CASSGRAGSPLHF
TRBJ1-6 | TRBV6-6 | CATSGGVYSPLHF
TRBJ2-4 | TRBV19 | CASRPLGGAKNIQYF
TRBJ2-7 | TRBV19 | CASSTGQVSYEQYF
TRBJ2-3 | TRBV5-1 | CASRTGTVPTDTQYF
TRBJ2-5 | TRBV5-6 | CASSSNRGPQETQYF
TRBJ1-4 | TRBV3-1/TRBV3-2 | CASSQVNRGRTEEKLFF
TRBJ1-1 | TRBV11-3 | CASSFGKNTEAFF
TRBJ1-6 | TRBV28 | CASSLDGQPGSPLHF
TRBJ2-1 | TRBV3-1/TRBV3-2 | CASSQESVNGRANEQFF
TRBJ2-2 | TRBV24-1 | CATSDWKQGVYTGELFF
TRBJ2-2 | TRBV29-1 | CSVYIPGELFF
TRBJ2-2 | TRBV6-5 | CASSTSTGELFF
TRBJ2-1 | TRBV5-4 | CASSLGAGISYNEQFF
TRBJ2-3 | TRBV5-6 | CASSLSRDRGRVGDTQYF
TRBJ1-2 | TRBV7-2 | CASSTNRDRVTAF
TRBJ2-3 | TRBV19 | CASRSHRDNTDTQYF
TRBJ2-5 | TRBV5-1 | CASSLGPGEEETQYF
TRBJ2-3 | TRBV5-4 | CASSFFLATDTQYF
TRBJ2-5 | TRBV7-2 | CASSSKVAGSRETQYF
TRBJ2-2 | TRBV7-3 | CASSSPPSGLAGEVSGTGELFF
TRBJ2-3 | TRBV3-1/TRBV3-2 | CASSQAPSGRAHSTDTQYF
TRBJ1-6 | TRBV28 | CASTPDGLPNSPLHF
TRBJ1-1 | TRBV5-1 | CASSLDRGNTEAFF
TRBJ2-7 | TRBV19 | CASREDRASYEQYF
TRBJ2-5 | TRBV5-4 | CASSGDLRGETQYF
TRBJ1-2 | TRBV6-5 | CASSRDSTFYGYTF
TRBJ2-1 | TRBV13 | CASSSLAGGLLNEQFF
TRBJ1-2 | TRBV2 | CASSEVGGTGIDYGYTF
TRBJ2-7 | TRBV23-1 | CASRQGACYEQYF
TRBJ1-5 | TRBV6-5 | CASSSGPGSNQPQHF
TRBJ2-3 | TRBV6-6 | CASSYDRSTDTQYF
TRBJ1-6 | TRBV6-1 | CASSEDRHSPLHF
TRBJ1-5 | TRBV28 | CASSLGGPSNQPQHF
TRBJ1-1 | TRBV18 | CASSPQAGGTEAFF
TRBJ2-7 | TRBV3-1/TRBV3-2 | CASSKDLPDEQYF
TRBJ2-3 | TRBV10-3 | CAISDVTTGGTDTQYF
TRBJ2-3 | TRBV5-1 | CASSHSGGAGDTQYF
TRBJ2-5 | TRBV5-1 | CASSLTGGIETQYF
TRBJ1-3 | TRBV5-1 | CASSLDSAGRGNTIYF
TRBJ2-3 | TRBV18 | CASSPLTSGRTTDTQYF
TRBJ2-5 | TRBV3-1/TRBV3-2 | CASSLMAGGGETQYF
TRBJ2-7 | TRBV19 | CASSISLQGNYEQYF
TRBJ1-3 | TRBV6-5 | CASSRVEGTGNTIYF
TRBJ1-3 | TRBV7-3 | CASSLQGQSSGNTIYF
TRBJ2-2 | TRBV18 | CASSRGLAAGTGELFF
TRBJ1-6 | TRBV18 | CASSPKYPGGADNSPLHF
TRBJ1-2 | TRBV9 | CASSGDGSGFTSSYGYTF
TRBJ2-2 | TRBV5-1 | CASSGNSGPAAGELFF
TRBJ2-7 | TRBV28 | CASSPSSYEQYF
TRBJ2-2 | TRBV5-1 | CASSLGQNTGELFF